Listed below are T cell receptor beta chains from one sample, sequenced in a study of cytomegalovirus exposure and HLA in healthy donors. Data came from immunoSEQ multiplex PCR; TCRdb stores just in-frame clones and leaves some out. Of about 98,000 clones listed, roughly two thirds were seen once; the top ten hold less than 1.5%. The source material was PBMCs. Receptors originate from a female donor in good health and CMV-seronegative. CDR3s include the opening cysteine and the closing phenylalanine or tryptophan. The D gene is left open where the match is weak. Clone size is stated in some rows and not others, as once, few, many or a class when expanded.

TGTGCCATCAGGACGGGGAGGGACACAGATACGCAGTATTTT,CAIRTGRDTDTQYF,NA,TRBJ2-3,TRBV10-3,TRBD2
TGCGCCAGCAGCTTGGCTGGGACTACCTCCGGGGAGCAGTACTTC,CASSLAGTTSGEQYF,NA,TRBJ2-7,TRBV5-1,TRBD2
TGTGCCAGCAGTTTGTACCCTAACCCCTATGGCTACACCTTC,CASSLYPNPYGYTF,NA,TRBJ1-2,TRBV28,NA
TGTGCCAGCAGTTACTCGAAGGCAGGGGGCAACTATGGCTACACCTTC,CASSYSKAGGNYGYTF,few,TRBJ1-2,TRBV6-5,TRBD1
TGTGCCAGCAGCTCTCGGCAGGGGGCAGGTGACACTGAAGCTTTCTTT,CASSSRQGAGDTEAFF,NA,TRBJ1-1,TRBV7-9,TRBD1
TGTGCCAGCAGCTTAGCCCGGGACTTTTACAATGAGCAGTTCTTC,CASSLARDFYNEQFF,NA,TRBJ2-1,TRBV7-2,NA
TGTGCCAGCAGCGTAGTCCGGGTTAATATAGCAAATCAGCCCCAGCATTTT,CASSVVRVNIANQPQHF,NA,TRBJ1-5,TRBV9,NA
TGCAGCGTCATAGGACAGGGGAAGTTAGTTGGGGACACCATATATTTT,CSVIGQGKLVGDTIYF,NA,TRBJ1-3,TRBV29-1,TRBD1
TGTGCCAGTAGTCGAACCGGACAGGGTGAGGGCTACACCTTC,CASSRTGQGEGYTF,NA,TRBJ1-2,TRBV19,TRBD1
TGCGCCAGCAGCTTGGAACTAGCCACCTACAATGAGCAGTTCTTC,CASSLELATYNEQFF,NA,TRBJ2-1,TRBV5-1,NA
TGTGCCAGCAGCGATCCCGGAGGGACTAGCACAGATACGCAGTATTTT,CASSDPGGTSTDTQYF,NA,TRBJ2-3,TRBV16,NA
TGCGCCAGCAGTTGGGACAGGGTAGAATACAGCAATCAGCCCCAGCATTTT,CASSWDRVEYSNQPQHF,NA,TRBJ1-5,TRBV10-1,TRBD1
TGTGCCAGCAGCTCGGTGGGGGGGGCCTCCTACAATGAGCAGTTCTTC,CASSSVGGASYNEQFF,few,TRBJ2-1,TRBV11-2,NA
TGTGCCAGCAGCTTTGTTATGGGTTCGAACAGGGGGTACGAGCAGTACTTC,CASSFVMGSNRGYEQYF,once,TRBJ2-7,TRBV12-1,NA
TGTGCCAGCAGTTTCCTTCTAGCGGGGGCCAACAATGAGCAGTTCTTC,CASSFLLAGANNEQFF,NA,TRBJ2-1,TRBV11-3,TRBD2
TGTGCCAGCAGCCCAGGGGTAGGCAATCAGCCCCAGCATTTT,CASSPGVGNQPQHF,NA,TRBJ1-5,TRBV27,NA
TGCGCCAGCAGCGAACAGAGACGGAACACTGAAGCTTTCTTT,CASSEQRRNTEAFF,NA,TRBJ1-1,TRBV5-1,NA
TGTGCCAGCTCACCAGGGGCACAGACTGAAGCTTTCTTT,CASSPGAQTEAFF,few,TRBJ1-1,TRBV18,NA